This TCR beta chain was sequenced during a study of shared clonotypes between healthy human individuals. In its sample, this clone was seen once. The method was immunoSEQ multiplex PCR; TCRdb's version includes in-frame clones alone and lacks a portion of them. Of about half a million clones in the sample, 81% were seen once. Deletions cut 0 bases from V and 1 base from J, with 7 bases between. Per germline, CDR1 SGHVS and CDR2 FQNEAQ. The CDR3 consists of 14 residues. The rearrangement uses TRBV7-8 and TRBJ2-7; D is unclear. The specimen was PBMCs. The source of this sequence is a woman aged 40 to 50 in good health. Some clones in this sample may be carry-over from other donors' samples. The CDR3 region has the DNA TGTGCCAGCAGCTTAGCGCAGGTTTCCTACGAGCAGTACTTC. Translation: CASSLAQVSYEQYF.